The 4 T cell receptor beta chains below were found in one sample sequenced in a study of tumor-infiltrating lymphocytes in primary liver carcinoma. The source material, roughly 20-31 mg of unsorted bulk tissue, was used to co-extract RNA and DNA. TCR beta cDNA was made from 400 to 600 ng total RNA with a constant-region primer. Construction of TCR beta libraries relied on three successive nested multiplex PCR rounds employing slightly modified ARM-PCR. Primers for the first two PCR rounds were TRBV1-TRBV30 forward primers and a C-beta reverse primer (roughly 10 cycles per round). TCRdb itself ran the multiplex PCR reads through MiXCR, one entry per CDR3 protein. The table shows 35,000 to 50,000 distinct CDR3 sequences, with about 75% occurring only once. Sequencing input: tumor-adjacent normal liver tissue. All receptors come from a woman aged 25 to 39 with primary liver carcinoma and hepatitis B virus infection.

About this clonotype itself: A much larger clone lies one base from this, so it may be a read error. V and J are TRBV16 and TRBJ1-6, with D possibly being TRBD1 (6 bases). The V end was cut by 5 bases, the J end by 6 bases, with 11 bases between. CDR3 size: 14 residues. Germline V lookup: CDR1 KGHSY, CDR2 FQNENV. Here the CDR3 DNA reads TGTGCCAGCAGCAAACAGGGATCTAATTCACCCCTCCACTTT. It codes for CASSKQGSNSPLHF.

About this clonotype itself: A read error is possible here, since a much larger clone lies one base away. The genes are TRBV28 and TRBJ2-7; 8 bases agree with TRBD2. The V gene's germline CDR1 is MDHEN and CDR2 SYDVKM. This CDR3 spans 14 amino acids. CDR3 DNA sequence: TGTGCCAGCAGTTTAGAGCGGGAGCCCTACGAGCGGTACTTC. It translates to CASSLEREPYERYF.

This clonotype was seen only once. The chain links TRBV28 to TRBJ2-2; D possibly corresponds to TRBD2 (6 bases). The CDR3 is 15 amino acids. CDR1 is MDHEN and CDR2 is SYDVKM in the germline V gene. V lost 7 bases, J lost 4 bases, and 16 bases lay in between. CDR3 sequence (DNA): TGTGCCAGCAACCTCTTAGGGGAGGTCACCGGGGAGCTGTTTTTT. Translation: CASNLLGEVTGELFF.

This clonotype was seen only a few times. A read error may explain this, as a much larger clone is one base away. This rearrangement joins TRBV28 to TRBJ2-1; D tentatively fits TRBD1 or TRBD2 (6 bases each). V lost 8 bases and J lost 12, with 17 bases in between. The CDR3 is made up of 12 amino acids. CDR1 is MDHEN, CDR2 SYDVKM, per germline. CDR3 region: CASLKWGARQFF. The CDR3 DNA reads TGTGCCAGCCTTAAGTGGGGGGCTAGGCAGTTCTTC.